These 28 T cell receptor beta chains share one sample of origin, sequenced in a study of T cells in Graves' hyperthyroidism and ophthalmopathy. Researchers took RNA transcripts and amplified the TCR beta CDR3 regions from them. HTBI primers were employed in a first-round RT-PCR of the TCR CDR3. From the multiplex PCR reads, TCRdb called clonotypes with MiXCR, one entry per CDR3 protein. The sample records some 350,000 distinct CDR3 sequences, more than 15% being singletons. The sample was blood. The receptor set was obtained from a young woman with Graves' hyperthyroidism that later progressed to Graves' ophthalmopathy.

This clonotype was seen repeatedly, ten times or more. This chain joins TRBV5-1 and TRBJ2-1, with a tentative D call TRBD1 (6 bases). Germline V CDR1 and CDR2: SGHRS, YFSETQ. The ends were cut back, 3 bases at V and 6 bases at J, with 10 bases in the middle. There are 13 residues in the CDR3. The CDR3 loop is CASSYRGGNEQFF. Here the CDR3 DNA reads TGCGCCAGCAGCTACAGAGGGGGCAATGAGCAGTTCTTC.

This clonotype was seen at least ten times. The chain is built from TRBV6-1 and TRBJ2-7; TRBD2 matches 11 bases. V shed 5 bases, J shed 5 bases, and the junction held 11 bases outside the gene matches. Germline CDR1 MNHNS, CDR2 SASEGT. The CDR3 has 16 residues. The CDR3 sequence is CASSHLLAGVVHEQYF. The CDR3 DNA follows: TGTGCCAGCAGTCACCTACTAGCGGGAGTTGTACACGAGCAGTACTTC.

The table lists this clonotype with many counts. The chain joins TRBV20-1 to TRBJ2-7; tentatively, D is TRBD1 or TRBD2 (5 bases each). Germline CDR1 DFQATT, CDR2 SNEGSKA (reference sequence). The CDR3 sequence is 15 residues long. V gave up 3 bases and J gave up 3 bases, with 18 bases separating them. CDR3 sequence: CSARPGTVKRYEQYF. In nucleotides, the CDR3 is TGCAGTGCTAGGCCCGGGACCGTAAAACGCTACGAGCAGTACTTC.

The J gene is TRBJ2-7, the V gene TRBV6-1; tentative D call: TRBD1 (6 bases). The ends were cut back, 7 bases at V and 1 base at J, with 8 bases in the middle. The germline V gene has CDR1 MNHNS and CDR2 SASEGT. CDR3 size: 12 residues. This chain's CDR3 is CASTGQSYEQYF. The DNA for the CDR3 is TGTGCCAGCACCGGACAGTCCTACGAGCAGTACTTC.

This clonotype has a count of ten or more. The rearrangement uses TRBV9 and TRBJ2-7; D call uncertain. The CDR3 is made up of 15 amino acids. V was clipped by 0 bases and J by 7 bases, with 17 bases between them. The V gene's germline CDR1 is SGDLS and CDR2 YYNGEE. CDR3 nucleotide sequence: TGTGCCAGCAGCGTAGTATCCGGTCCCCTTACGGAGCAGTACTTC. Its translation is CASSVVSGPLTEQYF.

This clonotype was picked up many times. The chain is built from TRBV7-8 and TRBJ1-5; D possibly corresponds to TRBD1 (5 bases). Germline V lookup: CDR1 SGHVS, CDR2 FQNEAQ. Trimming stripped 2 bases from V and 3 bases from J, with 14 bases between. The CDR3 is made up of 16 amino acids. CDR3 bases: TGTGCCAGCAGCTTAAATCGGACACTTCACAATCAGCCCCAGCATTTT. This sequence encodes CASSLNRTLHNQPQHF.

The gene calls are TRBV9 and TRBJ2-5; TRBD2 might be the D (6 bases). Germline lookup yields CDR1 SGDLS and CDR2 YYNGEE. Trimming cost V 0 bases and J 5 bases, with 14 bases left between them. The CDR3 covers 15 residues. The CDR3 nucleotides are TGTGCCAGCAGCGTAGAGGTGGAGGCGGGGGAGACCCAGTACTTC. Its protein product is CASSVEVEAGETQYF.

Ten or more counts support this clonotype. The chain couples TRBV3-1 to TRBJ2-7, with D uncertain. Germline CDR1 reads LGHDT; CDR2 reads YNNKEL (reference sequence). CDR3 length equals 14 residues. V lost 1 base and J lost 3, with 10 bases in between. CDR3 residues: CASSQASAGYEQYF. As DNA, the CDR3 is TGTGCCAGCAGCCAAGCGTCGGCAGGCTACGAGCAGTACTTC.

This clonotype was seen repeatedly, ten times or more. The CDR3 nucleotides read TGCAGTGCTCACCCAGGGTTGAGGGGCTACACCTTC. It is translated as CSAHPGLRGYTF. The chain carries TRBV20-1 and TRBJ1-2, with TRBD1 as a possible D gene (5 bases). With 5 bases removed from V and 8 bases from J, the gap between germline ends came to 15 bases. Germline loops: CDR1 DFQATT, CDR2 SNEGSKA (reference sequence). The CDR3 contains 12 residues.

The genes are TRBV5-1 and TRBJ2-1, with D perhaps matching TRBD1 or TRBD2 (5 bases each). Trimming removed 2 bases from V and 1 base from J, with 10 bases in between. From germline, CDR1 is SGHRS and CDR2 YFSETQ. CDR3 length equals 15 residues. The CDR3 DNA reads TGCGCCAGCAGCTTCTGGGACCCTTCCTACAATGAGCAGTTCTTC. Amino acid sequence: CASSFWDPSYNEQFF.

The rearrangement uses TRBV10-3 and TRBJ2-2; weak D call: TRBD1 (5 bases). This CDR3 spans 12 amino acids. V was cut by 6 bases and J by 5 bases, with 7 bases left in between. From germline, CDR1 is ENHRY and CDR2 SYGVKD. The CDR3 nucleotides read TGTGCCATCAGCAGGGAAACCGGGGAGCTGTTTTTT. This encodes CAISRETGELFF.

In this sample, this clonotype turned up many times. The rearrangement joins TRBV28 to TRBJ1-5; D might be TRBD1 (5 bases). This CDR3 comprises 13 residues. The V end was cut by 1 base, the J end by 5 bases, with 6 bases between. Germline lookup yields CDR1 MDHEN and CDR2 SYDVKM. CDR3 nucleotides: TGTGCCAGCAGTTTATCCAGGGATCAGCCCCAGCATTTT. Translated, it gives CASSLSRDQPQHF.

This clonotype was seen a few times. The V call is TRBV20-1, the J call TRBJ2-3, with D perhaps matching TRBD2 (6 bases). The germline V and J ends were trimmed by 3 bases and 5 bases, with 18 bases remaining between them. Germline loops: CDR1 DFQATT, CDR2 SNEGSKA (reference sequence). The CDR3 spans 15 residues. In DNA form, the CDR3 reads TGCAGTGCTAGTCCCCCCGGAGGGCCTCGAGATACGCAGTATTTT. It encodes CSASPPGGPRDTQYF.

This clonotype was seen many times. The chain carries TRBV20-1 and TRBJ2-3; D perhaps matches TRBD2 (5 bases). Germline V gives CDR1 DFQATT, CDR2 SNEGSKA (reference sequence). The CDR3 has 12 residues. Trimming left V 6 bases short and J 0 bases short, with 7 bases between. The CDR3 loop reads CSAPGSTDTQYF. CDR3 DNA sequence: TGCAGTGCACCGGGAAGCACAGATACGCAGTATTTT.

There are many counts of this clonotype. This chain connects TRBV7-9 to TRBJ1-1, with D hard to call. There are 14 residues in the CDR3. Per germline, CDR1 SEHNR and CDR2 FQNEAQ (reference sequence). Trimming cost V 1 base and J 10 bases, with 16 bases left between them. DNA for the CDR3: TGTGCCAGCAGCTTAGTTTCCCCAAAGGGCTCAGCTTTCTTT. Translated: CASSLVSPKGSAFF.

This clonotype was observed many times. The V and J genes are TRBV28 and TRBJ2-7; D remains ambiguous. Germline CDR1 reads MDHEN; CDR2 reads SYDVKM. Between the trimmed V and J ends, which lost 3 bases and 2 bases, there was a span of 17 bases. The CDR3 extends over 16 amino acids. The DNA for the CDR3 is TGTGCCAGCAGTTTTCCCCCTCACGACGGCGCCTACGAGCAGTACTTC. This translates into CASSFPPHDGAYEQYF. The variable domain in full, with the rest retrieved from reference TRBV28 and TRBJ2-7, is DVKVTQSSRYLVKRTGEKVFLECVQDMDHENMFWYRQDPGLGLRLIYFSYDVKMKEKGDIPEGYSVSREKKERFSLILESASTNQTSMYLCASSFPPHDGAYEQYFGPGTRLTVT.

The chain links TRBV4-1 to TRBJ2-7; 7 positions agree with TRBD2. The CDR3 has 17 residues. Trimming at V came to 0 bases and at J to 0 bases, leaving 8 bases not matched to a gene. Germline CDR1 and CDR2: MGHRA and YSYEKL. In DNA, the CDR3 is TGCGCCAGCAGCCAAGAACTTCTGGCGGGAGACTCCTACGAGCAGTACTTC. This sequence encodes CASSQELLAGDSYEQYF.

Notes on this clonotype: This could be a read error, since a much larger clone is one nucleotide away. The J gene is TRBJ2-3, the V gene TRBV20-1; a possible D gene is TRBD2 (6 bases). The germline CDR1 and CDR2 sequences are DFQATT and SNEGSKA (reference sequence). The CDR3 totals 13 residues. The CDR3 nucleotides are TGCAGTGCTAGCGGGGGTGACACATATACGCAGTATTTT. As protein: CSASGGDTYTQYF.

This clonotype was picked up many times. The CDR3 DNA reads as TGTGCCAGCAGTGAGACATCCTACGAGCAGTACTTC. Encoded protein: CASSETSYEQYF. This chain connects TRBV2 to TRBJ2-7; D remains ambiguous. The CDR3 has 12 residues. Trimming removed 3 bases at V and 1 base at J, with 4 bases between. Per the germline V gene, CDR1 is SNHLY and CDR2 is FYNNEI.

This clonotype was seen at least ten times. The CDR3 DNA sequence: TGTGCCAGCAGCTACTCGGTGGGTGACAATGAGCAGTTCTTC. Its protein product is CASSYSVGDNEQFF. The V gene is TRBV5-5, the J gene TRBJ2-1; D is ambiguous. This CDR3 region has 14 residues. Trimming left V 3 bases short and J 5 bases short, with 12 bases between. The germline V gene has CDR1 SGHKS and CDR2 YYEKEE (reference sequence).

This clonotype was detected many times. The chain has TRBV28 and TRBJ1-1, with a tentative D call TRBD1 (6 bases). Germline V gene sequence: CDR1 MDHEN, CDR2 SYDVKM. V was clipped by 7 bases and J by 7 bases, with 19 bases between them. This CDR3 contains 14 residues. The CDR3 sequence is CASNVLGGQGEAFF. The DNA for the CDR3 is TGTGCCAGCAACGTTCTAGGGGGGCAGGGTGAAGCTTTCTTT.

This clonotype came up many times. The CDR3, as DNA: TGTGCCACCAGCAGAGGGAGGGACGGAGCCTACAATGAGCAGTTCTTC. This codes for CATSRGRDGAYNEQFF. J is TRBJ2-1 and V is TRBV15; D is perhaps TRBD2 (6 bases). The V and J ends lost 1 base and 2 bases respectively, with 12 bases between them. This CDR3 is 16 amino acids long. Germline CDR1 is LNHNV and CDR2 is YYDKDF (reference sequence). Full variable domain (rest looked up from reference TRBV15 and TRBJ2-1): DAMVIQNPRYQVTQFGKPVTLSCSQTLNHNVMYWYQQKSSQAPKLLFHYYDKDFNNEADTPDNFQSRRPNTSFCFLDIRSPGLGDTAMYLCATSRGRDGAYNEQFFGPGTRLTVL.

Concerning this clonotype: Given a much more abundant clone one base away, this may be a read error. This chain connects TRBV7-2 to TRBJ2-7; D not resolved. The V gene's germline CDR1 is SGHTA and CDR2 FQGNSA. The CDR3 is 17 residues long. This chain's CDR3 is CASSLVARSRSSYEPYF. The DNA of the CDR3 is TGTGCCAGCAGCTTAGTCGCGCGTAGCAGATCCTCCTACGAGCCGTACTTC.

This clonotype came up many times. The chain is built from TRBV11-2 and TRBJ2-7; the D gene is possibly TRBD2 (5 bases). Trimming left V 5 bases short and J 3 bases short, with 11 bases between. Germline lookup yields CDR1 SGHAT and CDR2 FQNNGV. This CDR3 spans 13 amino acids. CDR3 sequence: CASSPRDYYEQYF. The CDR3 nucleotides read TGTGCCAGCAGCCCCCGGGATTACTACGAGCAGTACTTC. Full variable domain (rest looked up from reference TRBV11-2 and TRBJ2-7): EAGVAQSPRYKIIEKRQSVAFWCNPISGHATLYWYQQILGQGPKLLIQFQNNGVVDDSQLPKDRFSAERLKGVDSTLKIQPAKLEDSAVYLCASSPRDYYEQYFGPGTRLTVT.

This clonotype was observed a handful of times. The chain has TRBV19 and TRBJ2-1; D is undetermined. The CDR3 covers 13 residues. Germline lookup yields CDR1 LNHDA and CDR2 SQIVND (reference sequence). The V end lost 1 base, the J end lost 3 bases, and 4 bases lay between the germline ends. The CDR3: CASSIVLYNEQFF. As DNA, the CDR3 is TGTGCCAGTAGTATAGTCCTCTACAATGAGCAGTTCTTC.

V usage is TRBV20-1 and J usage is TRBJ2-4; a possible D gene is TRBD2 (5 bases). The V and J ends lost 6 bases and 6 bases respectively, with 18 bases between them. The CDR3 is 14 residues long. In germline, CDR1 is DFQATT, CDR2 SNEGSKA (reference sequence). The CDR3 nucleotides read TGCAGTGCAGGGAGCGGTGGGGAGAGAAACATTCAGTACTTC. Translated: CSAGSGGERNIQYF.

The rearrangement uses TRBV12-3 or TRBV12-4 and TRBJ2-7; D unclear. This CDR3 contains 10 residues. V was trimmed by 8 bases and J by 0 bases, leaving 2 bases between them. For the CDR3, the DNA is TGTGCCAGCGCCTCCTACGAGCAGTACTTC. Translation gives CASASYEQYF.

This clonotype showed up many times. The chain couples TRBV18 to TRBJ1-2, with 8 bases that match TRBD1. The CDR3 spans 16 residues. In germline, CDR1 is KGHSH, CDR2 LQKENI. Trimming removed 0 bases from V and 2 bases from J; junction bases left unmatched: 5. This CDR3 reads CASSPPAGGLNYGYTF. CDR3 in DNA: TGTGCCAGCTCACCACCTGCAGGGGGCCTCAACTATGGCTACACCTTC. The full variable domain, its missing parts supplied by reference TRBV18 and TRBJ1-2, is NAGVMQNPRHLVRRRGQEARLRCSPMKGHSHVYWYRQLPEEGLKFMVYLQKENIIDESGMPKERFSAEFPKEGPSILRIQQVVRGDSAAYFCASSPPAGGLNYGYTFGSGTRLTVV.